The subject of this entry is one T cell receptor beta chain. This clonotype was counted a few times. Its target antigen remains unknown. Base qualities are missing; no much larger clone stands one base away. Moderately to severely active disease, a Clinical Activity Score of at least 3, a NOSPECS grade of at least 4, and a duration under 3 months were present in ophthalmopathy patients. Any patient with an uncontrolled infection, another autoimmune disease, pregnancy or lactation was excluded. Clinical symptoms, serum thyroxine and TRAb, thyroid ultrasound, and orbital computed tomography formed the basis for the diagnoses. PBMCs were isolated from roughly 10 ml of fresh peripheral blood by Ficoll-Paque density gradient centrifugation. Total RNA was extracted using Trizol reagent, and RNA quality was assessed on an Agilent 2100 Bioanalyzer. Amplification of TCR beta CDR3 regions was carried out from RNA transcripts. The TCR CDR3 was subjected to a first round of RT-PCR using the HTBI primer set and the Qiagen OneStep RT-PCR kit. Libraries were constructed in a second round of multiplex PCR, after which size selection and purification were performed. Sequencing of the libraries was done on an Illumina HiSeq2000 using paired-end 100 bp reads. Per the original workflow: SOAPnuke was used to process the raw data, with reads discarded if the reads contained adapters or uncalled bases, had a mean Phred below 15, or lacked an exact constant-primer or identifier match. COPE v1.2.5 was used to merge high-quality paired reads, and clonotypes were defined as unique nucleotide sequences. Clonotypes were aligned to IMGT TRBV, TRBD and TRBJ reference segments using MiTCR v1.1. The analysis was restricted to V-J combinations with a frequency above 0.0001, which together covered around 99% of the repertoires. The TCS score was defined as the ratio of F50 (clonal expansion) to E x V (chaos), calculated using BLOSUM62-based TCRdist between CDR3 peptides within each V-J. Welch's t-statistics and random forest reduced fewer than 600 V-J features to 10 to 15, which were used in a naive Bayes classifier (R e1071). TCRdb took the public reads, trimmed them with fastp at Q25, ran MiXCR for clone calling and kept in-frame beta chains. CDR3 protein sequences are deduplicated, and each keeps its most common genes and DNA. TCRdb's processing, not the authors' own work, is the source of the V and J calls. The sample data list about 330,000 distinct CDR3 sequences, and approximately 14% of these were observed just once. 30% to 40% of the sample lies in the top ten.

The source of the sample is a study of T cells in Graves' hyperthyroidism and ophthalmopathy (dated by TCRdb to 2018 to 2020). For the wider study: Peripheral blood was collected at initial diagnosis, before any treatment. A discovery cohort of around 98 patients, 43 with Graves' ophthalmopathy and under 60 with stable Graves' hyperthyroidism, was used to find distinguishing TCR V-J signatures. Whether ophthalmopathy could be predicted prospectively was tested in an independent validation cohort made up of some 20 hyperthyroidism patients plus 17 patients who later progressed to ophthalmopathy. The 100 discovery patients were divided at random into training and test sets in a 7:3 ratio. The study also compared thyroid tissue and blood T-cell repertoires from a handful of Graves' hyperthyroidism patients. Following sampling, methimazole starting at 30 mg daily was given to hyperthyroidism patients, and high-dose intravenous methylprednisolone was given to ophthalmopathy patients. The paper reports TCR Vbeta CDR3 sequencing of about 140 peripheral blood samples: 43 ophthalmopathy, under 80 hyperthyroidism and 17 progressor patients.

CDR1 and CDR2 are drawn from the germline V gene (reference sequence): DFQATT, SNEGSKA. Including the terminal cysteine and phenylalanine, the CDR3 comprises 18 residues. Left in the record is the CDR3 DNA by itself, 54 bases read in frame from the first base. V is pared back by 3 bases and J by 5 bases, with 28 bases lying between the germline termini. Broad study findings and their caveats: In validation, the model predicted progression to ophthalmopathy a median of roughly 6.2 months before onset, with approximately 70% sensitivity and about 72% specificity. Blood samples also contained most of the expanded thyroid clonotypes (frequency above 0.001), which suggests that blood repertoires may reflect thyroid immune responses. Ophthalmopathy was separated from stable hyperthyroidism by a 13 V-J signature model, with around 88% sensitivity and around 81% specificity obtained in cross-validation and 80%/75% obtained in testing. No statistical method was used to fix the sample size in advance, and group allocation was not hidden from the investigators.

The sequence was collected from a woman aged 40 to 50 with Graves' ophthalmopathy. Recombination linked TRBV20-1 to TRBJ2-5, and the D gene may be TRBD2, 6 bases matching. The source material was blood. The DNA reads TGCAGTGCTAGGACTAGGGGTCGAACTAGCCGCACGGAGGAGACCCAGTACTTC. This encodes CSARTRGRTSRTEETQYF.